What follows are 24 T cell receptor beta chains derived from one specimen sequenced in a study of control samples from healthy donors and cancer patients. Measured with immunoSEQ multiplex PCR; TCRdb has only the in-frame clones, and not every one. The sample shows over 60,000 clones, about 82% of them seen only once. Sequencing used blood. These receptors came from a man aged 40-49 years in good health.

The chain is built from TRBV7-2 and TRBJ1-5; 9 bases line up with TRBD1. After removal of 4 bases from V and 1 base from J, the junction contained 5 bases not matched to a gene. CDR1 is SGHTA and CDR2 is FQGNSA in the germline V gene. The CDR3 runs to 16 residues. The CDR3 sequence is CASSSGTGRSNQPQHF. In DNA form, the CDR3 reads TGTGCCAGCAGCTCCGGGACAGGGCGAAGCAATCAGCCCCAGCATTTT.

V and J are TRBV3-1 (or the pseudogene TRBV3-2) and TRBJ1-2; no definite D call. Germline V gene lookup returns CDR1 LGHDT and CDR2 YNNKEL (reference sequence). This CDR3 comprises 16 residues. Trimming removed 3 bases at V and 2 bases at J, with 16 bases between. DNA for the CDR3: TGTGCCAGCAGCCACTCCCAACACAAGTTAAACTATGGCTACACCTTC. Protein sequence: CASSHSQHKLNYGYTF.

V and J are TRBV6-4 and TRBJ2-3; D unresolved. The CDR3 is 14 amino acids. Germline values: CDR1 MRHNA, CDR2 SNTAGT. V lost 7 bases to trimming and J lost 2 bases, with 13 bases between them. CDR3 nucleotides: TGTGCCAGCAAGGGCCCGGAAGACACAGATACGCAGTATTTT. This encodes CASKGPEDTDTQYF.

The rearrangement uses TRBV5-6 and TRBJ1-3; D is possibly TRBD1 (6 bases). In germline, CDR1 is SGHDT, CDR2 YYEEEE. Trimming took off 4 bases at V and 0 bases at J, with 23 bases between the two ends. The length of the CDR3 is 19 residues. CDR3 region: CASSAQGTTFQFSGNTIYF. CDR3 coding DNA: TGTGCCAGCAGCGCACAGGGCACTACGTTTCAATTCTCTGGAAACACCATATATTTT.

The J gene is TRBJ2-5, the V gene TRBV6-2 or TRBV6-3; TRBD2 matches at 14 bases. The CDR3 is 15 amino acids. J was trimmed by 4 bases and V by 5 bases; bases with no gene match: 3. CDR1 and CDR2 from the germline V gene are MNHEY and SVGEGT. CDR3 bases: TGTGCCAGCAGTCACGGACTAGCGGGAGGAGAGACCCAGTACTTC. Its protein is CASSHGLAGGETQYF.

This chain links TRBV18 with TRBJ1-5, with TRBD1 identical over 11 bases. Trimming took 1 base from V and 5 from J; bases not matched to a gene: 1. This CDR3 contains 15 residues. Germline V gene lookup returns CDR1 KGHSH and CDR2 LQKENI. The CDR3 DNA is TGTGCCAGCTCACCACAGGGACAGGGGGATCAGCCCCAGCATTTT. This encodes CASSPQGQGDQPQHF.

DNA for the CDR3: TGTGCCACCAGTGACAGGGGGCAAGGTGGCTACACCTTC. This encodes CATSDRGQGGYTF. The chain uses TRBV24-1 and TRBJ1-2; TRBD1 agrees at 8 bases. V was pared by 4 bases and J by 7 bases, with 4 bases of the junction left unmatched. The CDR3 spans 13 residues. Germline V lookup: CDR1 KGHDR, CDR2 SFDVKD.

The table lists this clone with a count of one. This chain uses TRBV27 with TRBJ2-1, with a possible D match to TRBD1 (6 bases). V was trimmed by 2 bases and J by 5 bases, leaving 7 bases between them. The CDR3 consists of 13 residues. The germline V gene encodes CDR1 MNHEY and CDR2 SMNVEV (reference sequence). For the CDR3, the DNA is TGTGCCAGCAGTTTAGGACAGAACAATGAGCAGTTCTTC. Translating it yields CASSLGQNNEQFF.

This clone was seen a handful of times. The rearrangement joins TRBV25-1 to TRBJ2-1; D perhaps matches TRBD1 (5 bases). CDR1 and CDR2 from the germline V gene are MGHDK and SYGVNS. V lost 3 bases and J lost 5, with 14 bases in between. CDR3 size: 15 residues. The CDR3 loop is CASSDTRWGNNEQFF. In nucleotides, the CDR3 is TGTGCCAGCAGTGACACTCGCTGGGGCAACAATGAGCAGTTCTTC.

The chain carries TRBV7-2 and TRBJ2-7; no firm D call. The CDR3 is 12 residues long. Germline values: CDR1 SGHTA, CDR2 FQGNSA. The ends were cut back, 4 bases at V and 0 bases at J, with 4 bases in the middle. CDR3: CASSYDSYEQYF. The CDR3 nucleotides are TGTGCCAGCAGCTACGACTCCTACGAGCAGTACTTC.

V usage is TRBV30 and J usage is TRBJ1-1; D uncertain. With 0 bases removed from V and 1 base from J, the gap between germline ends came to 6 bases. Germline V lookup: CDR1 GTSNPN, CDR2 SVGIG (reference sequence). This CDR3 comprises 13 residues. The CDR3 nucleotides read TGTGCCTGGAGTGTGATGAGGAACACTGAAGCTTTCTTT. Translated: CAWSVMRNTEAFF.

The chain employs TRBV20-1 and TRBJ1-2; no clear D. Germline CDR1 reads DFQATT; CDR2 reads SNEGSKA (reference sequence). The ends were cut back, 0 bases at V and 8 bases at J, with 4 bases in the middle. CDR3 length: 10 residues. The CDR3 sequence is CSARDRGYTF. CDR3 nucleotides: TGCAGTGCTAGAGATCGGGGCTACACCTTC.

This clone has just a few counts. The chain employs TRBV11-2 and TRBJ2-5; D might be TRBD1 (6 bases). Trimming took 5 bases from V and 1 from J, leaving 11 bases between them. The CDR3 is 14 residues long. Germline CDR1 reads SGHAT; CDR2 reads FQNNGV. The CDR3 region has the DNA TGTGCCAGCAGCCACCGGGACACCCAAGAGACCCAGTACTTC. Encoded protein: CASSHRDTQETQYF. Using reference TRBV11-2 and TRBJ2-5 for the parts outside the CDR3, the full variable domain is EAGVAQSPRYKIIEKRQSVAFWCNPISGHATLYWYQQILGQGPKLLIQFQNNGVVDDSQLPKDRFSAERLKGVDSTLKIQPAKLEDSAVYLCASSHRDTQETQYFGPGTRLLVL.

The rearrangement links TRBV6-6 to TRBJ1-4; D uncertain. The CDR3 spans 12 residues. V was pared by 5 bases and J by 7 bases, with 8 bases between. The germline V gene encodes CDR1 MNHNY and CDR2 SVGAGI (reference sequence). In DNA form, the CDR3 reads TGTGCCAGCAGTCAGGCACTTGAAAAACTGTTTTTT. This encodes CASSQALEKLFF.

The chain is built from TRBV5-8 and TRBJ2-1, with 9 positions matching TRBD2. V lost 7 bases to trimming and J lost 7 bases; unmatched junction nucleotides: 12. The CDR3 runs to 15 residues. CDR1 and CDR2 (germline): SGHTS, YDEGEE. CDR3 in amino acids: CASGAELAGSNEQFF. The CDR3 DNA is TGTGCCAGCGGAGCAGAGCTAGCGGGGTCTAATGAGCAGTTCTTC.

The V gene is TRBV13, the J gene TRBJ2-7; D possibly corresponds to TRBD1 (6 bases). This CDR3 has 15 residues. Germline V lookup: CDR1 PRHDT, CDR2 FYEKMQ (reference sequence). The ends were cut back, 5 bases at V and 3 bases at J, with 17 bases in the middle. The CDR3 loop is CASSGLSDRGYEQYF. For the CDR3, the DNA is TGTGCCAGCAGCGGCTTGTCGGACAGAGGCTACGAGCAGTACTTC. Full variable domain (missing parts from reference TRBV13 and TRBJ2-7): AAGVIQSPRHLIKEKRETATLKCYPIPRHDTVYWYQQGPGQDPQFLISFYEKMQSDKGSIPDRFSAQQFSDYHSELNMSSLELGDSALYFCASSGLSDRGYEQYFGPGTRLTVT.

The chain combines TRBV19 with TRBJ2-5, with D maybe TRBD1 (5 bases). The CDR3 loop spans 12 amino acids. Trimming stripped 3 bases from V and 5 bases from J, with 7 bases between. Looked up from germline, CDR1 is LNHDA and CDR2 is SQIVND (reference sequence). The CDR3 DNA is TGTGCCAGTAGTATGTGGGGCGAGACCCAGTACTTC. It specifies CASSMWGETQYF.

This chain links TRBV18 with TRBJ1-1; 7 bases map to TRBD1. The CDR3 consists of 13 residues. V lost 5 bases to trimming and J lost 5 bases; unmatched junction nucleotides: 5. The germline gives CDR1 KGHSH, CDR2 LQKENI. This chain's CDR3 is CASSRDRETEAFF. Here the CDR3 DNA reads TGTGCCAGCTCAAGAGACAGGGAGACTGAAGCTTTCTTT.

V is TRBV7-7 and J is TRBJ2-3; 7 bases are shared with TRBD1. Per germline, CDR1 SSHAT and CDR2 FNYEAQ (reference sequence). This CDR3 comprises 15 residues. Germline trimming cut 5 bases from V and 4 bases from J; bases unmatched to any gene: 9. This chain's CDR3 is CASSTGQPGADTQYF. The CDR3 nucleotides read TGTGCCAGCAGCACGGGACAGCCCGGGGCAGATACGCAGTATTTT.

This chain uses TRBV4-1 with TRBJ2-3; D perhaps matches TRBD2 (5 bases). The CDR3 contains 18 residues. V was pared by 4 bases and J by 5 bases, with 25 bases between. Germline V gene sequence: CDR1 MGHRA, CDR2 YSYEKL. CDR3: CASSLYPISGTVGDTQYF. In nucleotides, the CDR3 is TGCGCCAGCAGCCTCTACCCTATCAGCGGCACGGTGGGAGATACGCAGTATTTT.

The chain carries TRBV7-9 and TRBJ2-7; D could derive from TRBD1 or TRBD2 (5 bases each). CDR1 is SEHNR, CDR2 FQNEAQ, per germline (reference sequence). The CDR3 totals 14 residues. Trimming took 0 bases from V and 9 from J, leaving 15 bases between them. In nucleotides, the CDR3 is TGTGCCAGCAGCTTAGCTGGGACGGTGGAAGTGCAGTACTTC. Protein: CASSLAGTVEVQYF.

The chain links TRBV19 to TRBJ2-5; TRBD2 matches 7 bases. Per germline, CDR1 LNHDA and CDR2 SQIVND (reference sequence). V trimming: 3 bases; J trimming: 4 bases; junction bases outside the gene matches: 5. The CDR3 consists of 14 residues. The CDR3 DNA follows: TGTGCCAGTAGTATTGGACTAGGACGAGAGACCCAGTACTTC. Residues: CASSIGLGRETQYF.

The CDR3 nucleotides are TGTGCCACCAGTGATCGTTCGGGGGATGGGACAGCATGGGGCGAGCAGTACTTC. Protein product: CATSDRSGDGTAWGEQYF. The chain links TRBV24-1 to TRBJ2-7, with D perhaps TRBD1 (7 bases). V was shortened by 3 bases and J by 6 bases, with 26 bases between the two germline ends. The CDR3 spans 18 residues. The germline V gene encodes CDR1 KGHDR and CDR2 SFDVKD.

The CDR3 region is CASSVGGLEGEAFF. The DNA of the CDR3 is TGTGCCAGCAGCGTAGGAGGGTTAGAAGGTGAAGCTTTCTTT. V and J are TRBV9 and TRBJ1-1; D is unclear. The V end was cut by 0 bases, the J end by 7 bases, with 13 bases between. This CDR3 has 14 residues. CDR1 is SGDLS and CDR2 is YYNGEE in the germline V gene.